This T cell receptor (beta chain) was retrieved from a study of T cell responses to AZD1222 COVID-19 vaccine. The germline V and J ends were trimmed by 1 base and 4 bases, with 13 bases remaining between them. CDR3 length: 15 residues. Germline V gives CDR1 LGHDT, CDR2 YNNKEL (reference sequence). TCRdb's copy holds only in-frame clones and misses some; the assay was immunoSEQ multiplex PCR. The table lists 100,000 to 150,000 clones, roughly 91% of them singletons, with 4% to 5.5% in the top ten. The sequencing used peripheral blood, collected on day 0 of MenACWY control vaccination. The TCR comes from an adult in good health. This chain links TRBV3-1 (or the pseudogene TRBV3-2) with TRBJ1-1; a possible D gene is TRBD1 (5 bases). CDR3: CASSQVGGGGTEAFF. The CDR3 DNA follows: TGTGCCAGCAGCCAAGTCGGGGGAGGAGGCACTGAAGCTTTCTTT.